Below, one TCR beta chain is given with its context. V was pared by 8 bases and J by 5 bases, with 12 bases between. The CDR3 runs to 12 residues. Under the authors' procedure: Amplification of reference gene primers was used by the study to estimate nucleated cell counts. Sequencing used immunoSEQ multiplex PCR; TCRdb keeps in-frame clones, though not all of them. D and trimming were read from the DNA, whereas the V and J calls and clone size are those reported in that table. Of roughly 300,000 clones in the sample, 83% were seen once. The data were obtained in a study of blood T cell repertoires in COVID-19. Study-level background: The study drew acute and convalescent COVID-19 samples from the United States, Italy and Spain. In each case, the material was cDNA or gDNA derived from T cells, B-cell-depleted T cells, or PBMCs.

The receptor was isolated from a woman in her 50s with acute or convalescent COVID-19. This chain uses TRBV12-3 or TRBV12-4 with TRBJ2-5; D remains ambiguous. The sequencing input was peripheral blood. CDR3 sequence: CASGTTRETQYF. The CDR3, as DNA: TGTGCCAGCGGTACGACGAGGGAGACCCAGTACTTC.